This T cell receptor (beta chain) appears in the sequencing data of a study of T cell responses to AZD1222 COVID-19 vaccine. The protocol was immunoSEQ multiplex PCR, while the TCRdb copy is restricted to in-frame clones and leaves out a portion. The sample includes over 100,000 clones, around 90% seen only once; the top ten take around 0.99%. In germline, CDR1 is MGHRA, CDR2 YSYEKL. The CDR3 is 15 amino acids. J lost 2 bases, V lost 4 bases, and 8 bases had no gene match. The chain links TRBV4-1 to TRBJ2-7; TRBD1 aligns across 7 bases. This TCR derives from an adult who received the AZD1222 COVID-19 vaccine. Material: peripheral blood, obtained 28 days after the second AZD1222 dose. The DNA of the CDR3 is TGCGCCAGCAGCCCCTTAGGGACAGTAGCCTACGAGCAGTACTTC. It specifies CASSPLGTVAYEQYF.